This T cell receptor beta chain was recorded in a study of T cells in Graves' hyperthyroidism and ophthalmopathy. Per the germline V gene, CDR1 is DFQATT and CDR2 is SNEGSKA (reference sequence). The CDR3 is 12 amino acids. Trimming cost V 3 bases and J 8 bases, with 13 bases left between them. Exclusion criteria comprised uncontrolled infection, other autoimmune disease, pregnancy or lactation. Of note for this clonotype: Antigen: not known.

Overall study results and limits: Within blood appeared most thyroid clonotypes that had expanded above 0.001. Ophthalmopathy could be told apart from stable hyperthyroidism with a 13 V-J model. It was a median around 6 months before onset that the model predicted ophthalmopathy.

Using RNA transcripts as the source, TCR beta CDR3 regions were amplified. The study used the HTBI primer set for a first-round RT-PCR of the TCR CDR3. Each CDR3 protein gets one entry after TCRdb re-called the multiplex PCR reads with MiXCR. This sample carries 400,000 or so distinct CDR3 sequences, about 14% of them seen once, and the ten largest clones take around 19%. This TCR came from a woman aged 25 to 39 with Graves' ophthalmopathy. Sequencing used blood. The chain links TRBV20-1 to TRBJ1-2; D gene uncertain. The CDR3: CSASPPLGGYTF. Here the CDR3 DNA reads TGCAGTGCTAGCCCCCCCTTGGGGGGCTACACCTTC.